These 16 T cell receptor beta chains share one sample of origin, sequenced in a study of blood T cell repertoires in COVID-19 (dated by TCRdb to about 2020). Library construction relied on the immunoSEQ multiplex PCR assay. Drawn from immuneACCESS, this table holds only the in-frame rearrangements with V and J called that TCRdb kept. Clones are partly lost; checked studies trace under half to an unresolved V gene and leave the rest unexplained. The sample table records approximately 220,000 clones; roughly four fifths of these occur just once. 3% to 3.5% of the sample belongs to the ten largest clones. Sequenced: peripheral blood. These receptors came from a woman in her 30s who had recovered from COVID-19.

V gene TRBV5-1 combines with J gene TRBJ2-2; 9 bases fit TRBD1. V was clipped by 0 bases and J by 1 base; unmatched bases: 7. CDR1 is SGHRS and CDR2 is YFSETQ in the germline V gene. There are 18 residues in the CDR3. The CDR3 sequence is CASSLVGTGNWNTGELFF. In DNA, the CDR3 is TGCGCCAGCAGCTTGGTGGGGACAGGGAACTGGAACACCGGGGAGCTGTTTTTT. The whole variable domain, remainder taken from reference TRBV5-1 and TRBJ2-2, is KAGVTQTPRYLIKTRGQQVTLSCSPISGHRSVSWYQQTPGQGLQFLFEYFSETQRNKGNFPGRFSGRQFSNSRSEMNVSTLELGDSALYLCASSLVGTGNWNTGELFFGEGSRLTVL.

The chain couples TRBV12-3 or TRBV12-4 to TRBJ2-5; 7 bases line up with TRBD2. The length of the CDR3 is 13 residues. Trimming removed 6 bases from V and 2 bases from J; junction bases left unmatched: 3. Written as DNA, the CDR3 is TGTGCCAGCAGGGGGGGGGAACAAGAGACCCAGTACTTC. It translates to CASRGGEQETQYF.

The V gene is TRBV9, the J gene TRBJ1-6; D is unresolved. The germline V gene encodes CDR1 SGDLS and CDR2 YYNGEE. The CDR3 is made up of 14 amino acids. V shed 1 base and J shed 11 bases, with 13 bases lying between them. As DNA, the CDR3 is TGTGCCAGCAGCGTACAATCGAGTTATCCACCCCTCCACTTT. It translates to CASSVQSSYPPLHF.

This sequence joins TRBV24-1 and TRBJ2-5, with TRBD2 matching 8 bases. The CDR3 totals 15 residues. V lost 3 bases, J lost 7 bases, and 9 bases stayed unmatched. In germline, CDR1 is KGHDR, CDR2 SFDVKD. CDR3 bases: TGTGCCACCAGTGATCCGAGGACTAGCCGGGGGACCCAGTACTTC. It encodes CATSDPRTSRGTQYF.

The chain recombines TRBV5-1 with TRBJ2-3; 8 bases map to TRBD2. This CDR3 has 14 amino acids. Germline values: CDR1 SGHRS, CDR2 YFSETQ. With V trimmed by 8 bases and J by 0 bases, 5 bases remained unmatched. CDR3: CASTRGGSTDTQYF. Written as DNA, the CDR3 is TGCGCCAGTACACGGGGGGGAAGCACAGATACGCAGTATTTT.

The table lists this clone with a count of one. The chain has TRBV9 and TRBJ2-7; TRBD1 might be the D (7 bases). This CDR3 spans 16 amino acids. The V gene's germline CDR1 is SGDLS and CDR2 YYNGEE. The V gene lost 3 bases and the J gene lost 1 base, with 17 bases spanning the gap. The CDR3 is CASSGQGGTSSYEQYF. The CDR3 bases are TGTGCCAGCAGCGGACAGGGCGGGACGTCTTCCTACGAGCAGTACTTC.

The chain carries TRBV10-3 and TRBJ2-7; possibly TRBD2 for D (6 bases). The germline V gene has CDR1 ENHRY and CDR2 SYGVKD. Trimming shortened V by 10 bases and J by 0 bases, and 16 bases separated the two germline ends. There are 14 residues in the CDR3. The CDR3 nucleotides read TGTGCCAGTTCCGTAGGGGAGGCCTCCTACGAGCAGTACTTC. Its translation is CASSVGEASYEQYF.

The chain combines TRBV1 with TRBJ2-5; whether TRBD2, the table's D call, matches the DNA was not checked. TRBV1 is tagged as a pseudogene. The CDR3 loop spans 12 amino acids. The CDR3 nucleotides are TGCTTCCGGGGGGCCCGTAGGGAGACCCAGTACTTC. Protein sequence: CFRGARRETQYF.

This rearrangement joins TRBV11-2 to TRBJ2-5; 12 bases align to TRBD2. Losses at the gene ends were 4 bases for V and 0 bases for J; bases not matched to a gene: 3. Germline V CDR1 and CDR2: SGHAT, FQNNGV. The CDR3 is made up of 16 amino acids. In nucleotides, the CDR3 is TGTGCCAGCAGCTCCGGACTAGCGGGGTACCAAGAGACCCAGTACTTC. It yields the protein CASSSGLAGYQETQYF.

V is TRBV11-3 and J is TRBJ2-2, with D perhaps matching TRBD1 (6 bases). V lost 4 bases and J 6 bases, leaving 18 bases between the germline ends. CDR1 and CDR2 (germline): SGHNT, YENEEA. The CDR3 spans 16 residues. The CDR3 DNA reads TGTGCCAGCAGCTCTCTAGAGGGGGTCAGGGCCGGGGAGCTGTTTTTT. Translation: CASSSLEGVRAGELFF.

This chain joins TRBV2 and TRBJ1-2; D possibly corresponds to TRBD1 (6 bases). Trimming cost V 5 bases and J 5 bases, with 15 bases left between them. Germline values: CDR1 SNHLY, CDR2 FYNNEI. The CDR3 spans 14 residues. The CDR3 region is CASSLQGLHYGYTF. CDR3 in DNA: TGTGCCAGCAGTCTACAGGGTCTCCATTATGGCTACACCTTC.

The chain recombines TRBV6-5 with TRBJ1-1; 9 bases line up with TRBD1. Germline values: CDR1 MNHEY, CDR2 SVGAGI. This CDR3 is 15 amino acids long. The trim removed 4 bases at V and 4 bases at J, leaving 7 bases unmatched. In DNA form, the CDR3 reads TGTGCCAGCAGTTGGGGACAGGGTCGGGGCACTGAAGCTTTCTTT. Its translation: CASSWGQGRGTEAFF.

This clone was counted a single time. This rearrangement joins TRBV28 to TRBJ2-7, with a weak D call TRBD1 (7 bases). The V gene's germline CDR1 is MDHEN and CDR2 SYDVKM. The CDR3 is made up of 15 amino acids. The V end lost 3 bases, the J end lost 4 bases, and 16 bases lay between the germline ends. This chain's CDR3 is CASSLAGQQTYEQYF. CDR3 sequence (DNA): TGTGCCAGCAGTTTGGCGGGACAGCAGACTTACGAGCAGTACTTC.

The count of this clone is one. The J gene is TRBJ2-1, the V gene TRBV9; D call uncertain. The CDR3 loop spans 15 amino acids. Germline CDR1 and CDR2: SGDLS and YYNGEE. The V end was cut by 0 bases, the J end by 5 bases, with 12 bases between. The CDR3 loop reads CASSVAPGAHNEQFF. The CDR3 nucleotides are TGTGCCAGCAGCGTAGCCCCTGGAGCGCACAATGAGCAGTTCTTC.

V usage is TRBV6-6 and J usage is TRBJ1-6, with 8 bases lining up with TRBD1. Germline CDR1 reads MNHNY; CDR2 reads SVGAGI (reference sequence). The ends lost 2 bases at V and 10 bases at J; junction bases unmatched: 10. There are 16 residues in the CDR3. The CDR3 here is CASSYGDRGLGSPLHF. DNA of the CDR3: TGTGCCAGCAGTTACGGAGACAGGGGTTTAGGGTCACCCCTCCACTTT.

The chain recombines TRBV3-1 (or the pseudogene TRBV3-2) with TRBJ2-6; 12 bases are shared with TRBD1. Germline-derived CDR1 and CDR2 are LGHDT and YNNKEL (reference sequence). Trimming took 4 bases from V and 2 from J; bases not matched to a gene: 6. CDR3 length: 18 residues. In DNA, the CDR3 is TGTGCCAGCAGCCGCGCCGGGACAGGGGGCGCTGGGGCCAACGTCCTGACTTTC. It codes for CASSRAGTGGAGANVLTF.